A single T cell receptor beta chain is shown here with its context. Participants' own reports of clinical history determined their cohort assignment. Someone with COVID-19 had been met by exposed participants within 2 weeks before study entry. This record belongs to a study of blood T cell repertoires in COVID-19. In the study overall: Researchers got acute and convalescent COVID-19 samples from the United States, Italy and Spain. PBMCs, B-cell-depleted T cells, or T cells provided the cDNA or gDNA that made up the material.

Here immunoSEQ multiplex PCR was the method, and the copy in TCRdb shows in-frame clones only, minus some. This table has hundreds of thousands of clones, 70% to 90% appearing once. The V and J ends lost 6 bases and 11 bases respectively, with 16 bases between them. The CDR3 has 12 residues. The specimen was PBMCs or T cells enriched from blood (not recorded which). This sequence joins TRBV12-3 or TRBV12-4 and TRBJ1-1; D might be TRBD1 (6 bases). The source of this sequence is a woman aged 18-29 years who had been exposed to COVID-19. CDR3 residues: CASRGRGAHAFF. As DNA, the CDR3 is TGTGCCAGCAGAGGGAGGGGGGCGCATGCTTTCTTT.